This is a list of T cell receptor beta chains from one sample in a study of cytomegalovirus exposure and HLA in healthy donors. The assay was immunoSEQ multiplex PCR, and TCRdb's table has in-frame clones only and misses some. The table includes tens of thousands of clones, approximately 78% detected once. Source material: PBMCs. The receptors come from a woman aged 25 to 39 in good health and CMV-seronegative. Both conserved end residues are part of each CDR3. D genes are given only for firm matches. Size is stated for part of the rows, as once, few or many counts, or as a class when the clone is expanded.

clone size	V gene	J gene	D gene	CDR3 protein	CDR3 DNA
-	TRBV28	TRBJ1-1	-	CASSLRRDTEAFF	TGTGCCAGCAGCTTAAGGAGGGACACTGAAGCTTTCTTT
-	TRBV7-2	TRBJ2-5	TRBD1	CASSVEGALYQETQYF	TGTGCCAGCAGCGTCGAGGGGGCCCTGTACCAAGAGACCCAGTACTTC
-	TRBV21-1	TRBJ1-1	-	CASPRAKSEAFF	TGTGCCAGCCCCAGGGCCAAGAGTGAAGCTTTCTTT
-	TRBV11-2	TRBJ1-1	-	CASSVTGSTEAFF	TGTGCCAGCAGCGTAACAGGGTCCACTGAAGCTTTCTTT
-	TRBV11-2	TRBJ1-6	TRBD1	CASSPGTGNNSPLHF	TGTGCCAGCAGCCCCGGGACAGGGAACAATTCACCCCTCCACTTT
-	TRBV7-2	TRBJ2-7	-	CASSSLGTSYEQYF	TGTGCCAGCAGCTCACTAGGGACTTCATACGAGCAGTACTTC
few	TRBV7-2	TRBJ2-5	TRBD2	CASSFQRGNQETQYF	TGTGCCAGCAGCTTCCAGCGGGGGAACCAAGAGACCCAGTACTTC
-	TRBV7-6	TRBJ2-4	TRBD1	CASSLLPGQGNIQYF	TGTGCCAGCAGCTTACTACCGGGACAGGGAAACATTCAGTACTTC
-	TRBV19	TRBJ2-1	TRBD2	CASSILAGPSYNEQFF	TGTGCCAGTAGTATATTAGCGGGGCCCTCCTACAATGAGCAGTTCTTC
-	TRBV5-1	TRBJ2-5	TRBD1	CASSSGTGRETQYF	TGCGCCAGCAGCTCCGGGACAGGAAGAGAGACCCAGTACTTC
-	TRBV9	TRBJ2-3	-	CASSVGGGESTDTQYF	TGTGCCAGCAGCGTAGGAGGCGGGGAAAGCACAGATACGCAGTATTTT
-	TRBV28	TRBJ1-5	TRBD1	CASSTTGEGNQPQHF	TGTGCCAGCAGTACAACAGGGGAAGGGAATCAGCCCCAGCATTTT
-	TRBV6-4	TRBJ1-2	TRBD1	CANRRRDRGGYGYTF	TGTGCCAACAGAAGACGGGACAGGGGAGGCTATGGCTACACCTTC
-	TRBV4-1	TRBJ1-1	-	CASSQDPRTTDGAFF	TGCGCCAGCAGCCAAGATCCACGGACGACAGACGGAGCTTTCTTT
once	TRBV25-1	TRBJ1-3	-	CASSEAVGGSGNTIYF	TGTGCCAGCAGTGAGGCGGTCGGTGGCTCGGGAAACACCATATATTTT
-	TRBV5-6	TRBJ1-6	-	CASSLQTRGGSPLHF	TGTGCCAGCAGCTTACAGACCCGGGGGGGTTCACCCCTCCACTTT
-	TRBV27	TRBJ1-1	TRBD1	CASSILRTGGDTEAFF	TGTGCCAGCAGTATCTTAAGGACAGGGGGGGACACTGAAGCTTTCTTT
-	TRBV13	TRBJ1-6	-	CASSPRANYNSPLHF	TGTGCCAGCAGCCCACGCGCCAACTATAATTCACCCCTCCACTTT
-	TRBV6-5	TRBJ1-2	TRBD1	CASSPRQGFYGYTF	TGTGCCAGCAGTCCACGACAGGGATTTTATGGCTACACCTTC
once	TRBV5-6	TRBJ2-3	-	CASSSSGGESTDTQYF	TGTGCCAGCAGCTCCTCTGGCGGGGAGAGCACAGATACGCAGTATTTT
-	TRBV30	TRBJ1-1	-	CAWSVRQDSEAFF	TGTGCCTGGAGTGTACGGCAGGACAGCGAAGCTTTCTTT
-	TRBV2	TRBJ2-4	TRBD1	CASSEGTGVNIQYF	TGTGCCAGCAGTGAAGGGACAGGAGTCAACATTCAGTACTTC
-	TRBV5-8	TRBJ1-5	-	CASSLLTISYSNQPQHF	TGTGCCAGCAGCTTACTGACAATCTCTTATAGCAATCAGCCCCAGCATTTT
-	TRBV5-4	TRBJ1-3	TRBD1	CASSVGGQGWYTIYF	TGTGCCAGCAGCGTGGGCGGACAGGGGTGGTACACCATATATTTT
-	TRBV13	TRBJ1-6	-	CASSLGRQPTNSPLHF	TGTGCCAGCAGCTTAGGCCGACAGCCAACTAATTCACCCCTCCACTTT
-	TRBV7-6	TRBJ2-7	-	CASSPSRGGEQYF	TGTGCTAGCAGCCCTAGTCGGGGTGGCGAGCAGTACTTC
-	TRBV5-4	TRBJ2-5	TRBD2	CASSVEGLAGMETQYF	TGTGCCAGCAGCGTGGAAGGACTAGCGGGGATGGAGACCCAGTACTTC
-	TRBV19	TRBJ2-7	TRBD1	CATGTGLYEQYF	TGTGCCACCGGGACAGGTCTTTACGAGCAGTACTTC
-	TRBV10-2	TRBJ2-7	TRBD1	CASSESPLKGQIEQYF	TGCGCCAGCAGTGAGTCCCCCCTAAAGGGACAGATAGAGCAGTACTTC
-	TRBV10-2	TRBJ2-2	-	CASGSINTGELFF	TGCGCCAGTGGTAGCATTAACACCGGGGAGCTGTTTTTT
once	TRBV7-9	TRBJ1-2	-	CSSSSRGYGYTF	TGTTCCAGCAGCTCCAGGGGCTATGGCTACACCTTC